Given below is one TCR beta chain in context. Its antigen remains unidentified. The sample holds no much larger clone one base away, and base qualities are not on file. Each clonotype received, on average, 10x coverage in deep resolution sequencing performed on a MiSeq, where the target depth lay between 1 in 1 million and 1 in 200,000 T cells. The immunoSEQ hsTCRB Kit was used to generate the TCR beta libraries. In the original analysis: The data were analyzed with ImmunoSEQ Analyzer and ImmunoSEQ Data Assistant, and V, D and J gene assignments followed IMGT definitions. Clonality, with values ranging from 0 to 1, was calculated as one minus the normalized Shannon entropy of productive rearrangement frequencies. Only overrepresented clonotypes making up at least 0.05% of the repertoire of each patient were included in the public clonotype analysis. Thirteen repertoires from age-matched healthy donors, obtained from immuneACCESS, served as clonality controls. Drawn from immuneACCESS, this table holds only the in-frame rearrangements with V and J called that TCRdb kept. Clones are partly lost; checked studies trace under half to an unresolved V gene and leave the rest unexplained. V, J and clone size were drawn from that table, and D and trimming were deduced from the DNA. In all, the sample holds approximately 47,000 clones, and about 57% of those were seen once. The top ten constitute under 35% of the sample.

The sample's time point label, decoded: less than 30 months on ibrutinib. For TCR beta library preparation, around 2.1 micrograms of genomic DNA were extracted from the cryopreserved PBMCs. Longitudinal blood samples from CLL patients receiving ibrutinib monotherapy were subjected to high-throughput TCR beta sequencing. The patients were enrolled in a single-center, open-label phase 2 trial of ibrutinib monotherapy. This record belongs to a study of cytotoxic CD8 clonotypes in ibrutinib-treated CLL (dated by TCRdb to the early 2020s). For context, the study as a whole: The cohort included about 15 treatment-naive and roughly 10 relapsed/refractory patients; roughly 17 were IGHV unmutated. Partial responses were observed in 24 patients and complete responses in 2; after a median follow-up of 68 months, remission was maintained in approximately 14 patients and progression was observed in approximately 12. Response samples were taken after a median of approximately 12 months on treatment, ranging from 6 to 36 months. An average of roughly 250,000 productive templates and 80,000 to 100,000 productive rearrangements was obtained per sample. Of the approximately 90 people in the trial, 26 had longitudinal samples available. Cryopreserved peripheral blood mononuclear cells were obtained prior to treatment, at the time of response, and at either disease progression or sustained remission. Every remission and progressive disease sample was obtained while ibrutinib was still being received by the patients. Results and caveats for the whole study, not just this receptor: Baseline clonality exceeded that of age-matched healthy donors and correlated strongly with circulating CD8+ T-cell counts. Sustained-remission and progressing patients did not have matched sampling times, and lymph node repertoires were not examined. Public clonotypes were found to be uncommon and were observed to contract or remain stable during treatment; the increase in clonality was shown to reflect expansion of private clonotypes at ibrutinib response. At ibrutinib response clonality went up, during sustained remission it held steady, and at progression it dropped back toward baseline.

In the germline V gene, CDR1 corresponds to SNHLY and CDR2 to FYNNEI. The CDR3 measures 14 amino acids from cysteine to phenylalanine. The only DNA kept is the CDR3, 42 bases in frame from the first base. V sheds 4 bases and J sheds 2 bases, leaving 12 bases between their ends. The origin of this receptor is a human donor with chronic lymphocytic leukemia. The rearranged segments are TRBV2 and TRBJ2-7; the D gene is possibly TRBD2, with 5 bases matching. The specimen was PBMCs, collected after 24 months of ibrutinib treatment. The CDR3 reads as follows: CASSARTLPYEQYF. The DNA sequence reads TGTGCCAGCAGTGCCCGGACTCTACCCTACGAGCAGTACTTC.